The 26 T cell receptor beta chains presented below share a single source sample, sequenced in a study of neoadjuvant anti-PD-1 for oral cavity cancer. Generated by immunoSEQ multiplex PCR, the TCRdb table keeps only in-frame clones and is missing some. Among fewer than 35,000 clones listed, just under 90% were seen once. The specimen was PBMCs, collected before nivolumab (anti-PD-1) treatment. Receptors originate from a person between 40 and 80 years old with oral cavity squamous cell carcinoma.

The chain joins TRBV10-3 to TRBJ1-1, with unresolved D. The CDR3 contains 11 residues. Trimming shortened V by 8 bases and J by 4 bases, and 8 bases separated the two germline ends. Germline V gene sequence: CDR1 ENHRY, CDR2 SYGVKD. CDR3 loop: CAIGRSTEAFF. The CDR3 DNA reads TGTGCCATCGGACGGAGCACTGAAGCTTTCTTT.

The chain carries TRBV4-3 and TRBJ2-1, with D uncertain. CDR3 length: 15 residues. The V and J ends lost 0 bases and 0 bases respectively, with 6 bases between them. Germline V gene data show CDR1 as LGHNA and CDR2 as YSLEER. The CDR3 DNA reads TGCGCCAGCAGCCAAGAACCTAGCTCCTACAATGAGCAGTTCTTC. Its translation: CASSQEPSSYNEQFF.

V is TRBV9 and J is TRBJ1-1, with a possible D match to TRBD1 (5 bases). V was cut by 5 bases and J by 3 bases, with 8 bases left in between. The germline gives CDR1 SGDLS, CDR2 YYNGEE. The CDR3 sequence is 12 residues long. CDR3 sequence (DNA): TGTGCCAGCAGTGGGGACTACACTGAAGCTTTCTTT. It codes for CASSGDYTEAFF. The whole variable domain, remainder taken from reference TRBV9 and TRBJ1-1, is DSGVTQTPKHLITATGQRVTLRCSPRSGDLSVYWYQQSLDQGLQFLIQYYNGEERAKGNILERFSAQQFPDLHSELNLSSLELGDSALYFCASSGDYTEAFFGQGTRLTVV.

This clone was detected once. The J gene is TRBJ1-6, the V gene TRBV6-5; no clear D. The CDR3 runs 13 residues. The V and J ends lost 6 bases and 10 bases respectively, with 13 bases between them. The germline V gene encodes CDR1 MNHEY and CDR2 SVGAGI. The CDR3 DNA reads as TGTGCCAGCAGGCGTTTTAGTTACTCACCCCTCCACTTT. Translating gives CASRRFSYSPLHF.

The gene calls are TRBV7-3 and TRBJ1-1, with D hard to call. The germline V gene has CDR1 SGHTA and CDR2 FQGTGA. V lost 4 bases and J lost 2, with 8 bases in between. The CDR3 is made up of 13 amino acids. This chain's CDR3 is CASSSLGNTEAFF. DNA for the CDR3: TGTGCCAGCAGCTCCCTCGGAAACACTGAAGCTTTCTTT.

Only one count was recorded for this clone. The J gene is TRBJ1-5, the V gene TRBV7-8, with D hard to call. Trimming left V 2 bases short and J 2 bases short, with 4 bases between. The CDR3 spans 13 residues. The germline V gene has CDR1 SGHVS and CDR2 FQNEAQ. The CDR3 DNA follows: TGTGCCAGCAGCTTACTACGCAATCAGCCCCAGCATTTT. This encodes CASSLLRNQPQHF.

V is TRBV6-6 and J is TRBJ1-3; D gene unclear. The CDR3 extends over 14 amino acids. Trimming stripped 6 bases from V and 0 bases from J, with 9 bases between. Looked up from germline, CDR1 is MNHNY and CDR2 is SVGAGI (reference sequence). CDR3 coding DNA: TGTGCCAGCAGCTCATCAGACTCTGGAAACACCATATATTTT. This translates into CASSSSDSGNTIYF.

The chain recombines TRBV28 with TRBJ1-2; D is perhaps TRBD1 (5 bases). In germline, CDR1 is MDHEN, CDR2 SYDVKM. The CDR3 is made up of 16 amino acids. V lost 6 bases to trimming and J lost 4 bases, with 21 bases between them. In DNA form, the CDR3 reads TGTGCCAGCAGCGCCCCTGGGGGTGAGGGGATCTATGGCTACACCTTC. Its protein product is CASSAPGGEGIYGYTF.

The chain joins TRBV5-4 to TRBJ2-2; no clear D gene. CDR1 is SGHNT and CDR2 is YYREEE in the germline V gene (reference sequence). There are 15 residues in the CDR3. V shed 2 bases and J shed 1 base, with 9 bases lying between them. As DNA, the CDR3 is TGTGCCAGCAGCTTAGGTTCAGGGAACACCGGGGAGCTGTTTTTT. Protein product: CASSLGSGNTGELFF.

The rearrangement joins TRBV19 to TRBJ1-4; D ambiguous. Per the germline V gene, CDR1 is LNHDA and CDR2 is SQIVND (reference sequence). This CDR3 comprises 15 residues. V shed 0 bases and J shed 3 bases, with 8 bases lying between them. The CDR3 sequence: CASSIDGTSNEKLFF. The CDR3 DNA reads as TGTGCCAGTAGTATAGATGGCACCTCTAATGAAAAACTGTTTTTT.

The CDR3 sequence: CAWSVNDAGGDYGYTF. Here the CDR3 DNA reads TGTGCCTGGAGTGTAAACGACGCAGGGGGGGACTATGGCTACACCTTC. The V and J genes are TRBV30 and TRBJ1-2, with 7 bases lining up with TRBD1. Losses at the gene ends were 0 bases for V and 3 bases for J; bases not matched to a gene: 10. Germline V gene data show CDR1 as GTSNPN and CDR2 as SVGIG (reference sequence). This CDR3 comprises 16 residues. The variable domain in full, completed from reference TRBV30 and TRBJ1-2, reads SQTIHQWPATLVQPVGSPLSLECTVEGTSNPNLYWYRQAAGRGLQLLFYSVGIGQISSEVPQNLSASRPQDRQFILSSKKLLLSDSGFYLCAWSVNDAGGDYGYTFGSGTRLTVV.

The chain is built from TRBV7-9 and TRBJ1-1, with D unresolved. CDR3 length: 13 residues. V dropped 5 bases and J dropped 2 bases, with 9 bases sitting between them. The germline V gene has CDR1 SEHNR and CDR2 FQNEAQ (reference sequence). The CDR3, as DNA: TGTGCCAGCAGCACTCTGGGTAACACTGAAGCTTTCTTT. The encoded protein is CASSTLGNTEAFF.

The genes are TRBV28 and TRBJ1-6; D not resolved. The germline V gene encodes CDR1 MDHEN and CDR2 SYDVKM. The length of the CDR3 is 16 residues. V lost 6 bases and J 0 bases, leaving 12 bases between the germline ends. The CDR3 bases are TGTGCCAGCAGACCCGGACGGAGCTCCTATAATTCACCCCTCCACTTT. As protein: CASRPGRSSYNSPLHF. The full variable domain, with the rest looked up from reference TRBV28 and TRBJ1-6, is DVKVTQSSRYLVKRTGEKVFLECVQDMDHENMFWYRQDPGLGLRLIYFSYDVKMKEKGDIPEGYSVSREKKERFSLILESASTNQTSMYLCASRPGRSSYNSPLHFGNGTRLTVT.

The V and J genes are TRBV5-1 and TRBJ2-1; the D gene is possibly TRBD1 (6 bases). Looked up from germline, CDR1 is SGHRS and CDR2 is YFSETQ. The ends were cut back, 2 bases at V and 0 bases at J, with 6 bases in the middle. The CDR3 consists of 14 residues. This CDR3 reads CASSLQGSYNEQFF. CDR3 nucleotide sequence: TGCGCCAGCAGCTTACAGGGCTCCTACAATGAGCAGTTCTTC.

This chain uses TRBV11-2 with TRBJ2-7; D possibly corresponds to TRBD2 (5 bases). CDR3 length equals 13 residues. The ends were cut back, 3 bases at V and 1 base at J, with 7 bases in the middle. Per the germline V gene, CDR1 is SGHAT and CDR2 is FQNNGV. This chain's CDR3 is CASSLEVSYEQYF. As DNA, the CDR3 is TGTGCCAGCAGCTTGGAGGTTTCCTACGAGCAGTACTTC. The variable domain in full, with the rest retrieved from reference TRBV11-2 and TRBJ2-7, is EAGVAQSPRYKIIEKRQSVAFWCNPISGHATLYWYQQILGQGPKLLIQFQNNGVVDDSQLPKDRFSAERLKGVDSTLKIQPAKLEDSAVYLCASSLEVSYEQYFGPGTRLTVT.

This chain connects TRBV30 to TRBJ1-2; D is unresolved. With 2 bases removed from V and 8 bases from J, the gap between germline ends came to 21 bases. Germline values: CDR1 GTSNPN, CDR2 SVGIG (reference sequence). The CDR3 covers 15 residues. CDR3 DNA: TGTGCCTGGAGTCTCCCTTGGGCCCGAGGAGAGGGCTACACCTTC. It specifies CAWSLPWARGEGYTF.

A single count supports this clone. The CDR3 reads CATTETGQGVQETQYF. The CDR3 nucleotides read TGTGCCACCACGGAGACGGGACAGGGTGTACAAGAGACCCAGTACTTC. The V call is TRBV28, the J call TRBJ2-5, with 9 bases matching TRBD1. This CDR3 region has 16 residues. Germline values: CDR1 MDHEN, CDR2 SYDVKM. V was pared by 10 bases and J by 2 bases, with 14 bases of the junction left unmatched.

The rearrangement links TRBV5-5 to TRBJ1-5; possibly TRBD1 for D (5 bases). There are 15 residues in the CDR3. V was clipped by 7 bases and J by 1 base, with 15 bases between them. Looked up from germline, CDR1 is SGHKS and CDR2 is YYEKEE (reference sequence). CDR3 DNA sequence: TGTGCCAGCGGGGCAGGGACCCTAAGCAATCAGCCCCAGCATTTT. It yields the protein CASGAGTLSNQPQHF.

The rearrangement joins TRBV11-3 to TRBJ2-2, with TRBD2 identical over 7 bases. This CDR3 is built from 16 residues. The germline V gene has CDR1 SGHNT and CDR2 YENEEA. With 1 base clipped from V and 6 bases from J, the junction kept 8 bases outside the gene matches. The CDR3 DNA reads TGTGCCAGCAGCTTAGTTGGGGCGGCGGGGGCCGGGGAGCTGTTTTTT. Protein: CASSLVGAAGAGELFF.

This chain connects TRBV6-5 to TRBJ2-7, with 9 bases aligning to TRBD1. Germline trimming cut 6 bases from V and 4 bases from J; bases unmatched to any gene: 10. The CDR3 has 15 residues. Germline V gives CDR1 MNHEY, CDR2 SVGAGI. In DNA, the CDR3 is TGTGCCAGCAGGACCCAGCGACAGGGGGGTTACGAGCAGTACTTC. Translation: CASRTQRQGGYEQYF.

In DNA, the CDR3 is TGTGCCAGCAGTTACTCGGGGACAGGGGGCAAGGGCTACACCTTC. This sequence encodes CASSYSGTGGKGYTF. This chain links TRBV6-6 with TRBJ1-2; 12 bases are shared with TRBD1. Germline CDR1 MNHNY, CDR2 SVGAGI (reference sequence). The CDR3 consists of 15 residues. The junction had 4 bases not matched to a gene; V was cut back by 0 bases and J by 8 bases.

The rearrangement links TRBV28 to TRBJ1-2, with 8 nucleotides matching TRBD1. After removal of 3 bases from V and 4 bases from J, the junction contained 4 bases not matched to a gene. This CDR3 comprises 14 residues. CDR1 MDHEN and CDR2 SYDVKM come from the germline V gene. The CDR3 loop reads CASSFGQGAYGYTF. CDR3 DNA sequence: TGTGCCAGCAGTTTTGGACAGGGAGCCTATGGCTACACCTTC.

The CDR3 coding sequence is TGTGCCAGCAGCGTCGGGGGGAGCAATCAGCCCCAGCATTTT. This gives the protein CASSVGGSNQPQHF. The rearrangement joins TRBV9 to TRBJ1-5; weak D call: TRBD1 (5 bases). This CDR3 is built from 14 residues. V shed 2 bases and J shed 1 base, with 7 bases lying between them. Germline CDR1 SGDLS, CDR2 YYNGEE. The full variable domain, with the rest looked up from reference TRBV9 and TRBJ1-5, is DSGVTQTPKHLITATGQRVTLRCSPRSGDLSVYWYQQSLDQGLQFLIQYYNGEERAKGNILERFSAQQFPDLHSELNLSSLELGDSALYFCASSVGGSNQPQHFGDGTRLSIL.

The genes are TRBV7-9 and TRBJ1-1; no definite D call. Germline V gives CDR1 SEHNR, CDR2 FQNEAQ (reference sequence). Trimming took off 4 bases at V and 7 bases at J, with 10 bases between the two ends. The CDR3 consists of 12 residues. The CDR3 loop is CASSSSWSEAFF. In nucleotides, the CDR3 is TGTGCCAGCAGCTCCTCCTGGAGTGAAGCTTTCTTT.

The V gene is TRBV4-2, the J gene TRBJ1-1; TRBD1 might be the D (5 bases). CDR3 size: 15 residues. V lost 0 bases and J lost 1, with 9 bases in between. Germline V lookup: CDR1 LGHNA, CDR2 YNFKEQ. The CDR3 loop is CASSQDTTGNTEAFF. CDR3 in DNA: TGTGCCAGCAGCCAAGACACCACAGGGAACACTGAAGCTTTCTTT.

The chain carries TRBV5-1 and TRBJ2-7; 10 bases align to TRBD1. Germline V gene sequence: CDR1 SGHRS, CDR2 YFSETQ. This CDR3 contains 14 residues. J gave up 5 bases and V 4 bases, and 6 bases lay outside the gene matches. CDR3 coding DNA: TGCGCCAGCAGCGCGGGACAGGGGACCAACGAGCAGTACTTC. Protein sequence: CASSAGQGTNEQYF. Filled out from reference TRBV5-1 and TRBJ2-7, the complete variable domain reads KAGVTQTPRYLIKTRGQQVTLSCSPISGHRSVSWYQQTPGQGLQFLFEYFSETQRNKGNFPGRFSGRQFSNSRSEMNVSTLELGDSALYLCASSAGQGTNEQYFGPGTRLTVT.